These 32 T cell receptor beta chains share one sample of origin, sequenced in a study of T-cell reconstitution after alpha-beta-depleted transplantation in children. Researchers prepared the TCRbeta library using unique molecular identifiers, the study reports. TCRdb redid the calling of the PCR reads with MiXCR, one entry per CDR3 protein. The repertoire consists of hundreds of thousands of distinct CDR3 sequences, with roughly 15% occurring once and the leading ten covering 0.9% to 1.2%. The specimen was PBMCs from the stem cell graft donor, collected from the stem cell graft. The receptor set was obtained from a human donor who donated a stem cell graft to a child with acute myeloid leukemia.

This clonotype was found a few times. The chain carries TRBV7-9 and TRBJ1-1; D remains ambiguous. The V gene's germline CDR1 is SEHNR and CDR2 FQNEAQ (reference sequence). Deletions cut 8 bases from V and 5 bases from J, with 9 bases between. The CDR3 spans 11 residues. The CDR3 region is CASRTRTEAFF. The DNA for the CDR3 is TGTGCCAGCCGGACGAGGACTGAAGCTTTCTTT.

This rearrangement joins TRBV7-9 to TRBJ1-1; no firm D call. The V end lost 8 bases, the J end lost 1 base, and 11 bases lay between the germline ends. Germline V gives CDR1 SEHNR, CDR2 FQNEAQ (reference sequence). This CDR3 comprises 13 residues. The CDR3 sequence is CASQAQRNTEAFF. CDR3 DNA: TGTGCCAGCCAAGCGCAGAGGAACACTGAAGCTTTCTTT. Together with reference TRBV7-9 and TRBJ1-1, the CDR3 gives the full variable domain: DTGVSQNPRHKITKRGQNVTFRCDPISEHNRLYWYRQTLGQGPEFLTYFQNEAQLEKSRLLSDRFSAERPKGSFSTLEIQRTEQGDSAMYLCASQAQRNTEAFFGQGTRLTVV.

The gene calls are TRBV10-3 and TRBJ2-3, with 7 positions matching TRBD2. Germline CDR1 is ENHRY and CDR2 is SYGVKD. The length of the CDR3 is 16 residues. V gave up 6 bases and J gave up 5 bases; unmatched junction bases: 14. The CDR3: CAIRPTLAVNRDTQYF. The CDR3 DNA follows: TGTGCCATCAGACCCACCCTAGCGGTAAACCGAGATACGCAGTATTTT.

V usage is TRBV11-1 and J usage is TRBJ2-7; 10 nucleotides match TRBD1. CDR3 length equals 11 residues. The germline V gene encodes CDR1 SGHAT and CDR2 FQDESV (reference sequence). Germline trimming cut 10 bases from V and 12 bases from J; bases unmatched to any gene: 9. CDR3 amino acids: CAKGTGDSGYV. Here the CDR3 DNA reads TGTGCCAAGGGGACAGGGGATAGCGGGTACGTC.

V gene TRBV30 combines with J gene TRBJ1-1; D is unclear. In germline, CDR1 is GTSNPN, CDR2 SVGIG (reference sequence). This CDR3 is 12 amino acids long. V was shortened by 5 bases and J by 1 base, with 8 bases between the two germline ends. CDR3 residues: CAWGFGNTEAFF. CDR3 in DNA: TGTGCCTGGGGGTTCGGGAACACTGAAGCTTTCTTT.

This clonotype was picked up many times. This chain uses TRBV20-1 with TRBJ1-5; 8 bases agree with TRBD1. In germline, CDR1 is DFQATT, CDR2 SNEGSKA (reference sequence). The CDR3 is 13 amino acids. The J segment lost 6 bases and the V segment lost 7 bases, leaving 8 bases of the junction unmatched. CDR3 residues: CSVQGQGTQPQHF. CDR3 in DNA: TGCAGTGTCCAAGGACAGGGTACTCAGCCCCAGCATTTT.

Ten or more counts support this clonotype. The chain uses TRBV20-1 and TRBJ1-1; D gene ambiguous. The CDR3 extends over 13 amino acids. Germline-derived CDR1 and CDR2 are DFQATT and SNEGSKA (reference sequence). Trimming pared 6 bases from V and 5 bases from J, leaving 16 bases between. CDR3 protein: CSATYQAGTEAFF. The DNA for the CDR3 is TGCAGTGCCACCTATCAGGCCGGGACTGAAGCTTTCTTT.

This clonotype was picked up many times. V gene TRBV20-1 combines with J gene TRBJ1-2, with TRBD1 matching 7 bases. V was clipped by 6 bases and J by 7 bases; unmatched bases: 14. This CDR3 has 14 amino acids. CDR1 and CDR2 from the germline V gene are DFQATT and SNEGSKA (reference sequence). CDR3 in DNA: TGCAGTGCCGATTCCTCAGGGGGAGGTTCTGGCTACACCTTC. Its translation: CSADSSGGGSGYTF.

The chain couples TRBV20-1 to TRBJ2-2; a possible D gene is TRBD2 (6 bases). Germline V gene lookup returns CDR1 DFQATT and CDR2 SNEGSKA (reference sequence). The CDR3 extends over 15 amino acids. Here the CDR3 reads CIAGGPATGDGELFF. The DNA for the CDR3 is TGCATCGCTGGGGGACCGGCTACGGGGGACGGGGAGCTGTTTTTT.

This clonotype was seen ten or more times. The chain has TRBV20-1 and TRBJ2-1; D gene unclear. The germline gives CDR1 DFQATT, CDR2 SNEGSKA (reference sequence). V was clipped by 5 bases and J by 2 bases, with 7 bases between them. This CDR3 is 12 amino acids long. CDR3 sequence (DNA): TGCAGTGCTTCTGGGACCTACAATGAGCAGTTCTTC. This translates into CSASGTYNEQFF.

Ten or more counts support this clonotype. The chain recombines TRBV4-3 with TRBJ2-3; D ambiguous. The CDR3 runs 15 residues. The V gene's germline CDR1 is LGHNA and CDR2 YSLEER. Trimming cost V 1 base and J 3 bases, with 11 bases left between them. CDR3 amino acids: CASSQVVQATDTQYF. The DNA of the CDR3 is TGCGCCAGCAGCCAAGTTGTCCAGGCAACAGATACGCAGTATTTT.

This clonotype was detected many times. The chain combines TRBV20-1 with TRBJ1-3; D is perhaps TRBD1 (5 bases). The CDR3 length is 14 residues. Between the trimmed V and J ends, which lost 3 bases and 0 bases, there was a span of 9 bases. Germline lookup yields CDR1 DFQATT and CDR2 SNEGSKA (reference sequence). The CDR3 is CSASPGGSGNTIYF. For the CDR3, the DNA is TGCAGTGCTAGTCCGGGGGGCTCTGGAAACACCATATATTTT.

This clonotype was seen many times. The chain carries TRBV7-2 and TRBJ2-5; D gene ambiguous. Germline CDR1 SGHTA, CDR2 FQGNSA. The CDR3 has 13 amino acids. Trimming cost V 1 base and J 7 bases, with 10 bases left between them. Here the CDR3 DNA reads TGTGCCAGCAGCTTAGAGGTTTTGGGGACCCAGTACTTC. Encoded protein: CASSLEVLGTQYF.

At least ten counts were recorded for this clonotype. The V gene is TRBV29-1, the J gene TRBJ2-7; D perhaps matches TRBD1 (6 bases). CDR3 length: 12 residues. With 4 bases removed from V and 4 bases from J, the gap between germline ends came to 11 bases. The germline gives CDR1 SQVTM, CDR2 ANQGSEA. The CDR3 DNA sequence: TGCAGCGTTGCGGGACACGATTACGAGCAGTACTTC. Translation gives CSVAGHDYEQYF.

The sample holds a few counts of this clonotype. The genes are TRBV29-1 and TRBJ2-3, with 8 bases lining up with TRBD1. Trimming at V came to 6 bases and at J to 2 bases, leaving 4 bases not matched to a gene. This CDR3 is built from 13 residues. CDR1 and CDR2 from the germline V gene are SQVTM and ANQGSEA. CDR3 in DNA: TGCAGCGTCTGGACAGGGATCACAGATACGCAGTATTTT. Residues: CSVWTGITDTQYF.

This clonotype was picked up many times. The rearrangement links TRBV20-1 to TRBJ2-3; D may match TRBD1 or TRBD2 (5 bases each). V was pared by 5 bases and J by 0 bases, with 12 bases between. This CDR3 has 14 amino acids. Germline V gene sequence: CDR1 DFQATT, CDR2 SNEGSKA (reference sequence). The CDR3 region has the DNA TGCAGTGCTGACTGGGACGGTAGCACAGATACGCAGTATTTT. Amino acids: CSADWDGSTDTQYF.

As to this clonotype: A read error may explain this, as a much larger clone is one base away. The chain joins TRBV29-1 to TRBJ2-7; D gene uncertain. The CDR3 totals 10 residues. Looked up from germline, CDR1 is SQVTM and CDR2 is ANQGSEA. Trimming stripped 5 bases from V and 9 bases from J, with 11 bases between. For the CDR3, the DNA is TGCAGCGTTCCATCCATGGGGCAGTACTTC. Protein product: CSVPSMGQYF.

This clonotype was seen repeatedly, ten times or more. V and J are TRBV12-3 or TRBV12-4 and TRBJ1-1; 10 bases map to TRBD1. This CDR3 comprises 14 residues. The trim removed 6 bases at V and 4 bases at J, leaving 5 bases unmatched. The CDR3 DNA sequence: TGTGCCAGCAGCCAAGGGGACAGGGGCACTGAAGCTTTCTTT. This encodes CASSQGDRGTEAFF.

The chain joins TRBV28 to TRBJ2-7, with 8 bases identical to TRBD1. This CDR3 has 18 residues. CDR1 is MDHEN, CDR2 SYDVKM, per germline. The V segment lost 4 bases and the J segment 2 bases; nucleotides outside the gene matches: 16. Here the CDR3 DNA reads TGTGCCAGCAGTTCCAACAAGTGGGGACAGGATTTAACCTACGAGCAGTACTTC. Translation gives CASSSNKWGQDLTYEQYF.

The chain carries TRBV6-1 and TRBJ1-2; D is unresolved. V was trimmed by 0 bases and J by 6 bases, leaving 8 bases between them. This CDR3 is 13 amino acids long. CDR1 and CDR2 from the germline V gene are MNHNS and SASEGT. CDR3 residues: CASSEAENNGYTF. The CDR3 nucleotides are TGTGCCAGCAGTGAAGCAGAGAACAATGGCTACACCTTC.

There are a few counts of this clonotype. The chain combines TRBV4-3 with TRBJ2-1; possible D gene TRBD2, 6 bases. Germline V gene data show CDR1 as LGHNA and CDR2 as YSLEER. Trimming took off 0 bases at V and 9 bases at J, with 15 bases between the two ends. The CDR3 is 15 residues long. In DNA, the CDR3 is TGCGCCAGCAGCCAAGACCGGGGACTTCTGTCTGAGCAGTTCTTC. Its protein product is CASSQDRGLLSEQFF.

This clonotype was seen many times. The chain carries TRBV20-1 and TRBJ2-1, with D maybe TRBD2 (5 bases). V lost 0 bases, J lost 0 bases, and 24 bases lay in between. Germline V gives CDR1 DFQATT, CDR2 SNEGSKA (reference sequence). The length of the CDR3 is 20 residues. CDR3 protein: CSARDSAETPPFSSYNEQFF. CDR3 nucleotides: TGCAGTGCTAGAGATTCAGCGGAGACTCCCCCCTTTAGCTCCTACAATGAGCAGTTCTTC.

Only a few counts were recorded for this clonotype. V is TRBV7-9 and J is TRBJ2-3, with 11 bases that match TRBD2. The CDR3 length is 14 residues. V trimming: 10 bases; J trimming: 2 bases; junction bases outside the gene matches: 5. Germline CDR1 SEHNR, CDR2 FQNEAQ (reference sequence). Written as DNA, the CDR3 is TGTGCCACCAGACTAGCGGGGTTCACAGATACGCAGTATTTT. Protein product: CATRLAGFTDTQYF.

This clonotype has just a few counts. The chain carries TRBV7-3 and TRBJ2-3; D may be TRBD2 (5 bases). The CDR3 extends over 14 amino acids. The germline V gene has CDR1 SGHTA and CDR2 FQGTGA. Trimming pared 5 bases from V and 3 bases from J, leaving 12 bases between. The CDR3 reads CASSRTFSTDTQYF. CDR3 nucleotides: TGTGCCAGCAGCCGGACTTTCTCAACAGATACGCAGTATTTT.

This clonotype showed up many times. V and J are TRBV7-8 and TRBJ1-1; a weak D match, TRBD1 (5 bases). The CDR3 spans 15 residues. Germline V gene lookup returns CDR1 SGHVS and CDR2 FQNEAQ. Trimming cost V 3 bases and J 0 bases, with 11 bases left between them. CDR3 residues: CASSFSGTMNTEAFF. For the CDR3, the DNA is TGTGCCAGCAGCTTTTCCGGGACGATGAACACTGAAGCTTTCTTT.

This clonotype came up many times. V is TRBV7-2 and J is TRBJ2-3; TRBD2 matches 7 bases. The CDR3 covers 16 residues. Germline trimming cut 2 bases from V and 2 bases from J; bases unmatched to any gene: 7. CDR1 and CDR2 (germline): SGHTA, FQGNSA. CDR3 loop: CASSLNAGTITDTQYF. In DNA form, the CDR3 reads TGTGCCAGCAGCTTAAACGCGGGGACTATCACAGATACGCAGTATTTT.

The chain couples TRBV7-8 to TRBJ2-1; 8 nucleotides align to TRBD1. The length of the CDR3 is 14 residues. The V gene's germline CDR1 is SGHVS and CDR2 FQNEAQ. V gave up 9 bases and J gave up 8 bases; unmatched junction bases: 12. CDR3 loop: CASDLDREADEQFF. In nucleotides, the CDR3 is TGTGCCAGTGACCTGGACAGGGAAGCGGATGAGCAGTTCTTC.

This clonotype showed up just a few times. The DNA of the CDR3 is TGCAGTGCTAGGCCGGGCCTCTCCTACGAGCAGTACTTC. This translates into CSARPGLSYEQYF. The V and J genes are TRBV20-1 and TRBJ2-7; no definite D call. The CDR3 is 13 residues long. Trimming stripped 3 bases from V and 0 bases from J, with 9 bases between. Germline lookup yields CDR1 DFQATT and CDR2 SNEGSKA (reference sequence).

The J gene is TRBJ1-2, the V gene TRBV7-9; D is ambiguous. Germline loops: CDR1 SEHNR, CDR2 FQNEAQ (reference sequence). Between the trimmed V and J ends, which lost 1 base and 3 bases, there was a span of 6 bases. The CDR3 covers 13 residues. The DNA of the CDR3 is TGTGCCAGCAGCTTAGTACAAGACTATGGCTACACCTTC. Translation: CASSLVQDYGYTF. Full variable domain (outside the CDR3, taken from reference TRBV7-9 and TRBJ1-2): DTGVSQNPRHKITKRGQNVTFRCDPISEHNRLYWYRQTLGQGPEFLTYFQNEAQLEKSRLLSDRFSAERPKGSFSTLEIQRTEQGDSAMYLCASSLVQDYGYTFGSGTRLTVV.

This clonotype was counted many times. The J gene is TRBJ2-1, the V gene TRBV27, with TRBD2 matching 14 bases. Germline lookup yields CDR1 MNHEY and CDR2 SMNVEV (reference sequence). This CDR3 comprises 18 residues. V shed 5 bases and J 2 bases; nucleotides not matched to a gene: 8. The CDR3 DNA sequence: TGTGCCAGCAGTCCGGGACTAGCGGGGGTCTTACCCTACAATGAGCAGTTCTTC. Translated: CASSPGLAGVLPYNEQFF.

This clonotype appeared many times. The chain carries TRBV10-3 and TRBJ2-7; possibly TRBD1 for D (5 bases). CDR1 is ENHRY, CDR2 SYGVKD, per germline. Trimming pared 4 bases from V and 5 bases from J, leaving 12 bases between. The CDR3 is 13 residues long. The CDR3 region has the DNA TGTGCCATCAGTGGGGTAGGGGCTCACGAGCAGTACGTC. This translates into CAISGVGAHEQYV.

The V call is TRBV11-1, the J call TRBJ2-3, with a possible D match to TRBD1 (5 bases). Germline V gives CDR1 SGHAT, CDR2 FQDESV (reference sequence). CDR3 size: 12 residues. Trimming stripped 6 bases from V and 5 bases from J, with 9 bases between. The CDR3 spells CASRRTLDTQYF. DNA of the CDR3: TGTGCCAGCAGGAGGACACTAGATACGCAGTATTTT.